The 4 T cell receptor beta chains in this list originate from one sample, sequenced in a study of shared clonotypes between healthy human individuals. Assay used: immunoSEQ multiplex PCR; TCRdb lists only in-frame clones, some missing. The table records about 2,500,000 clones, approximately 94% of them present only once. The sequencing input was naive CD4+ T cells sorted from blood. As to subset: CD45RA+ positively selected. Receptors were obtained from a man younger than 35 in good health.

The gene calls are TRBV6-1 and TRBJ2-1; TRBD2 matches at 9 bases. CDR1 is MNHNS and CDR2 is SASEGT in the germline V gene. The CDR3 length is 15 residues. The ends lost 4 bases at V and 4 bases at J; junction bases unmatched: 5. The CDR3 nucleotides are TGTGCCAGCAGTGTCAGTAGCGGGGGTTACAATGAGCAGTTCTTC. Translating gives CASSVSSGGYNEQFF.

This chain links TRBV19 with TRBJ1-5; TRBD1 matches at 8 bases. In germline, CDR1 is LNHDA, CDR2 SQIVND (reference sequence). V was pared by 5 bases and J by 1 base, with 7 bases of the junction left unmatched. The CDR3 has 16 amino acids. In DNA form, the CDR3 reads TGTGCCAGTAGTCCCGGACAGGGCAGGAGCAATCAGCCCCAGCATTTT. Amino acid sequence: CASSPGQGRSNQPQHF.

The V call is TRBV11-2, the J call TRBJ2-3; D call uncertain. CDR3 length: 10 residues. Germline values: CDR1 SGHAT, CDR2 FQNNGV. The V end was cut by 5 bases, the J end by 5 bases, with 2 bases between. DNA for the CDR3: TGTGCCAGCAGCCAAGATACGCAGTATTTT. It translates to CASSQDTQYF.

The J gene is TRBJ2-3, the V gene TRBV5-6; D possibly matches TRBD1 or TRBD2 (5 bases each). The CDR3 sequence is 15 residues long. Between the trimmed V and J ends, which lost 4 bases and 6 bases, there was a span of 18 bases. Germline V gene lookup returns CDR1 SGHDT and CDR2 YYEEEE. The CDR3 reads CASSQRGAGVDTQYF. In DNA form, the CDR3 reads TGTGCCAGCAGCCAGCGAGGGGCCGGGGTTGATACGCAGTATTTT.